This is a list of T cell receptor beta chains from one sample in a study of blood T cell repertoires in COVID-19. Using immunoSEQ multiplex PCR, the repertoire was profiled, and TCRdb retains in-frame clones only, with some absent. The data hold 350,000 or so clones, with over 85% observed a single time. Sequencing was done on a sample of peripheral blood. The receptors come from a woman aged 60-75 years with COVID-19, enrolled during active disease. Each CDR3 is given with its conserved first and last residue. A D gene is named only where the DNA matches it firmly. Where a row states a size, it is once, few, many or the class of an expanded clone; other rows omit it.

-,-,TRBV6-4,TRBJ1-3,CASSGSGTSGNTIYF,TGTGCCAGCTCGGGCAGCGGAACCTCTGGAAACACCATATATTTT
-,-,TRBV29-1,TRBJ1-1,CSVSPGRGTAFF,TGCAGCGTATCTCCGGGACGCGGGACGGCTTTCTTT
-,-,TRBV7-3,TRBJ2-1,CASSPLRGDYNEQFF,TGTGCCAGCAGCCCGTTGCGGGGAGACTACAATGAGCAGTTCTTC
-,-,TRBV5-1,TRBJ2-3,CASSGGTDTDTQYF,TGCGCCAGCAGCGGAGGGACAGACACAGATACGCAGTATTTT
-,-,TRBV5-4,TRBJ1-2,CASSSPGLAGYTF,TGTGCCAGCAGCTCCCCTGGTTTGGCAGGCTACACCTTC
TRBD1,few,TRBV9,TRBJ2-3,CASSAGQGDGDTQYF,TGTGCCAGCAGCGCAGGACAGGGGGACGGGGATACGCAGTATTTT
TRBD1,-,TRBV7-9,TRBJ1-2,CASRPKTTGLYGYTF,TGTGCCAGCAGACCAAAAACGACAGGGCTGTATGGCTACACCTTC
TRBD1,-,TRBV6-5,TRBJ1-1,CASSYEGTANTEAFF,TGTGCCAGCAGTTACGAAGGGACAGCCAACACTGAAGCTTTCTTT
-,-,TRBV2,TRBJ1-1,CASSELANRVEAFF,TGTGCCAGCAGTGAATTGGCGAACAGAGTGGAAGCTTTCTTT
TRBD2,once,TRBV5-1,TRBJ2-5,CASSRGSGGAGIMETQYF,TGCGCCAGCAGTCGGGGAAGCGGGGGGGCCGGTATTATGGAGACCCAGTACTTC
-,-,TRBV20-1,TRBJ2-1,CSARPYNEQFF,TGCAGTGCTAGACCTTACAATGAGCAGTTCTTC
-,-,TRBV12-3/TRBV12-4,TRBJ1-2,CASRPGVGYGYTF,TGTGCCAGCAGACCAGGGGTGGGGTATGGCTACACCTTC
TRBD1,-,TRBV2,TRBJ1-5,CASNPGGAPNQPQHF,TGTGCCAGCAATCCAGGGGGAGCACCTAATCAGCCCCAGCATTTT
-,few,TRBV10-3,TRBJ2-3,CAVPRTRRRPTDTQYF,TGTGCCGTACCACGGACACGACGTCGACCCACAGATACGCAGTATTTT
-,-,TRBV11-2,TRBJ2-7,CASSSSRGAVAEQYF,TGTGCCAGCAGCTCGTCCCGCGGGGCCGTGGCCGAGCAGTACTTC
-,-,TRBV10-2,TRBJ2-1,CASRGAGAYNEQFF,TGCGCCAGCAGGGGCGCGGGGGCATACAATGAGCAGTTCTTC
-,-,TRBV3-1/TRBV3-2,TRBJ1-6,CASSQGAGAGNSPLHF,TGTGCCAGCAGCCAAGGGGCAGGGGCGGGTAATTCACCCCTCCACTTT
TRBD1,-,TRBV5-1,TRBJ1-2,CASSFPGQDYGYTF,TGCGCCAGCAGCTTTCCGGGACAGGACTATGGCTACACCTTC
-,once,TRBV28,TRBJ1-1,CASTSGGGEAFF,TGTGCCAGCACGTCGGGGGGAGGTGAAGCTTTCTTT
-,-,TRBV19,TRBJ1-5,CASSIPGGNQPQHF,TGTGCCAGTAGTATCCCCGGGGGTAATCAGCCCCAGCATTTT